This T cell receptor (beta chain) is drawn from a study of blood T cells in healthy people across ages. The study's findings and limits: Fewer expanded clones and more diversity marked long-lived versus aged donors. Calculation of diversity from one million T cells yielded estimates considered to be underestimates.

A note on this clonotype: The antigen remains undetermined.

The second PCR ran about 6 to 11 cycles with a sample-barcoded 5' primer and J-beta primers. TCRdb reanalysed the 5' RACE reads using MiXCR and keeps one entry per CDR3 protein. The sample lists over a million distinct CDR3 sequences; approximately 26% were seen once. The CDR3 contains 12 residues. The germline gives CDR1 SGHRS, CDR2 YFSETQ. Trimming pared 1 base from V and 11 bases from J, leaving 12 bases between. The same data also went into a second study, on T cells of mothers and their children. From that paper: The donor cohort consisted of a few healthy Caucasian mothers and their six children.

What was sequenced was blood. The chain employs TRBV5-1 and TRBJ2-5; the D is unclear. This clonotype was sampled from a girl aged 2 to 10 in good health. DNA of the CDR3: TGCGCCAGCAGCTTGCAGATGGAGAGACAGTACTTC. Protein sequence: CASSLQMERQYF.